This is a list of T cell receptor beta chains from one sample in a study of cytomegalovirus exposure and HLA in healthy donors. Libraries were prepared by immunoSEQ multiplex PCR; TCRdb keeps only in-frame clonotypes and omits some of them. The repertoire holds about 140,000 clones, with around 77% as singletons. Material for sequencing was PBMCs. The receptors were sampled from a man aged 30-40 years in good health and CMV-seronegative. Both conserved end residues are part of each CDR3. A D gene is named only where the DNA matches it firmly. For some rows the clone size is stated as once, few or many, or as a class when expanded; others skip it.

TRBV7-2	.	.	TRBJ2-5	15	CASSFGSAYGETQYF	TGTGCCAGCAGCTTCGGGAGTGCGTATGGAGAGACCCAGTACTTC
TRBV5-1	TRBD1	once	TRBJ2-7	14	CASSLQGSSYEQYF	TGCGCCAGCAGCTTACAGGGGAGCTCCTACGAGCAGTACTTC
TRBV5-1	TRBD2	.	TRBJ2-3	15	CASRVFTSGTDTQYF	TGCGCCAGCAGAGTGTTTACTAGCGGTACGGATACGCAGTATTTT
TRBV4-2	.	.	TRBJ2-7	16	CASSHGGVGDSYEQYF	TGTGCCAGCAGCCACGGAGGGGTTGGGGATTCCTACGAGCAGTACTTC
TRBV28	.	.	TRBJ1-2	14	CASSARTDLYGYTF	TGTGCCAGCAGTGCCCGGACAGACCTCTATGGCTACACCTTC
TRBV15	.	.	TRBJ1-1	13	CATSTGYGTEAFF	TGTGCCACCAGCACGGGGTATGGAACTGAAGCTTTCTTT
TRBV4-1	.	.	TRBJ1-1	14	CASSQQSENTEAFF	TGCGCCAGCAGCCAACAGTCAGAGAACACTGAAGCTTTCTTT
TRBV6-1	TRBD1	few	TRBJ2-7	17	CASSEALRGTGFYEQYF	TGTGCCAGCAGTGAAGCGCTTCGGGGGACAGGGTTTTACGAGCAGTACTTC
TRBV4-1	.	.	TRBJ1-1	15	CASSQDQAPNTEAFF	TGCGCCAGCAGCCAAGACCAAGCGCCGAACACTGAAGCTTTCTTT
TRBV28	.	.	TRBJ1-4	13	CASSFSAGKKLFF	TGTGCCAGCAGTTTCAGTGCAGGGAAAAAACTGTTTTTT
TRBV7-3	.	.	TRBJ2-2	14	CASSSSGNTGELFF	TGTGCCAGCAGCTCTTCAGGGAACACCGGGGAGCTGTTTTTT
TRBV28	.	.	TRBJ1-2	13	CASSSLVSDGYTF	TGTGCCAGCAGCTCCCTGGTTTCGGATGGCTACACCTTC
TRBV7-9	.	.	TRBJ2-2	16	CASSPRARGEAGELFF	TGTGCCAGCAGCCCTCGGGCCAGGGGGGAGGCCGGGGAGCTGTTTTTT
TRBV5-8	.	.	TRBJ1-1	12	CASNRARAEAFF	TGTGCCAGCAACCGTGCGAGGGCTGAAGCTTTCTTT
TRBV28	.	.	TRBJ1-2	15	CASGGAGLTNYGYTF	TGTGCCAGCGGCGGAGCCGGACTGACTAACTATGGCTACACCTTC
TRBV5-6	.	once	TRBJ1-5	13	CASSSGDNQPQHF	TGTGCCAGCAGCTCCGGGGACAATCAGCCCCAGCATTTT
TRBV28	.	.	TRBJ1-5	15	CASSFVRGGNQPQHF	TGTGCCAGCAGTTTCGTCAGGGGTGGCAATCAGCCCCAGCATTTT
TRBV27	TRBD2	.	TRBJ2-1	13	CASSPNPGLEQFF	TGTGCCAGCAGCCCGAACCCGGGACTAGAGCAGTTCTTC
TRBV11-2	TRBD1	.	TRBJ1-1	19	CASSLGRQGKIVSDTEAFF	TGTGCCAGCAGCTTAGGTCGACAGGGGAAGATCGTTTCGGACACTGAAGCTTTCTTT
TRBV10-3	.	.	TRBJ1-2	13	CAISEIDFYGYTF	TGTGCCATCAGTGAAATAGACTTCTATGGCTACACCTTC
TRBV9	.	.	TRBJ1-1	15	CASSVGGSWNTEAFF	TGTGCCAGCAGCGTAGGAGGTTCTTGGAACACTGAAGCTTTCTTT
TRBV7-6	.	.	TRBJ2-7	18	CASSSGEGDKAPLYEQYF	TGTGCCAGCAGCTCCGGAGAGGGAGACAAGGCCCCACTCTACGAGCAGTACTTC
TRBV2	.	few	TRBJ2-5	15	CASSRLRTILETQYF	TGTGCCAGCAGTCGATTGAGGACTATCCTAGAGACCCAGTACTTC
TRBV19	.	.	TRBJ1-1	13	CASSNTRNTEAFF	TGTGCCAGTAGCAACACAAGGAACACTGAAGCTTTCTTT
TRBV6-1	TRBD1	.	TRBJ2-1	15	CASSEGRQGKFGQFF	TGTGCCAGCAGTGAAGGGAGACAGGGCAAGTTTGGGCAGTTCTTC
TRBV5-4	TRBD2	.	TRBJ2-7	16	CASSSLGGLAGAEQYF	TGTGCCAGCAGCTCCCTGGGGGGACTAGCGGGAGCGGAGCAGTACTTC
TRBV6-4	TRBD2	many	TRBJ2-1	15	CASSDSSGGPNEQFF	TGTGCCAGCAGTGACTCTAGCGGGGGGCCCAATGAGCAGTTCTTC
TRBV15	.	.	TRBJ1-1	14	CATSRGQRNTEAFF	TGTGCCACCAGCAGGGGCCAAAGGAACACTGAAGCTTTCTTT
TRBV29-1	.	few	TRBJ1-1	13	CSAENGENTEAFF	TGCAGCGCCGAAAACGGGGAGAACACTGAAGCTTTCTTT
TRBV7-2	TRBD2	.	TRBJ2-5	16	CASSLGGGGLAATQYF	TGTGCCAGCAGCTTGGGAGGGGGGGGACTAGCGGCGACCCAGTACTTC
TRBV5-4	.	.	TRBJ2-1	16	CASSLLGGAQRDEQFF	TGTGCCAGCAGCTTGTTGGGCGGGGCGCAACGGGATGAGCAGTTCTTC
TRBV7-8	TRBD2	.	TRBJ2-1	17	CASSAVSTSGLYNEQFF	TGTGCCAGCAGCGCAGTGTCAACTAGCGGGTTATACAATGAGCAGTTCTTC
TRBV6-1	TRBD2	.	TRBJ2-1	14	CASTGLAGRNEQFF	TGTGCCAGCACCGGACTAGCGGGAAGGAATGAGCAGTTCTTC
TRBV6-1	TRBD2	.	TRBJ2-7	13	CASSVGGAYEQYF	TGTGCCAGCAGTGTGGGAGGGGCCTACGAGCAGTACTTC
TRBV5-1	.	.	TRBJ1-3	14	CASSQLSGGNTIYF	TGCGCCAGCAGCCAACTTTCCGGGGGGAACACCATATATTTT
TRBV27	TRBD1	.	TRBJ2-1	15	CASSSKDRGVNEQFF	TGTGCCAGCAGTTCGAAGGACAGGGGAGTAAATGAGCAGTTCTTC
TRBV27	TRBD2	.	TRBJ2-3	17	CASSFITGGGATDTQYF	TGTGCCAGCAGTTTCATCACTGGCGGGGGGGCTACAGATACGCAGTATTTT
TRBV5-1	.	.	TRBJ1-3	15	CASSLDGAVGNTIYF	TGCGCCAGCAGCTTGGATGGGGCAGTTGGAAACACCATATATTTT
TRBV5-1	TRBD1	.	TRBJ1-6	14	CASSATGDASPLHF	TGCGCCAGCAGCGCGACAGGGGATGCTTCACCCCTCCACTTT
TRBV7-2	TRBD2	.	TRBJ2-2	16	CASSLQAGGAAGELFF	TGTGCCAGCAGCTTACAAGCGGGGGGGGCCGCCGGGGAGCTGTTTTTT
TRBV28	.	once	TRBJ2-7	12	CASSFQVGEQYF	TGTGCCAGCAGTTTCCAGGTTGGGGAGCAGTACTTC
TRBV9	.	once	TRBJ2-7	13	CASSVDGAYEQYF	TGTGCCAGCAGCGTAGACGGGGCCTACGAGCAGTACTTC
TRBV28	TRBD2	.	TRBJ2-3	13	CASSSGSLDTQYF	TGTGCCAGCAGTAGCGGGAGTTTAGATACGCAGTATTTT
TRBV5-1	TRBD2	few	TRBJ2-3	14	CASKRGGSTDTQYF	TGCGCCAGCAAGCGGGGAGGTAGCACAGATACGCAGTATTTT
TRBV30	.	.	TRBJ1-2	15	CAWSTPSTGNYGYTF	TGTGCCTGGAGTACCCCATCAACAGGGAACTATGGCTACACCTTC
TRBV10-1	TRBD1	.	TRBJ2-7	14	CASSPGTGMWEQYF	TGCGCCAGCAGTCCGGGGACAGGGATGTGGGAGCAGTACTTC
TRBV13	TRBD2	.	TRBJ2-5	16	CASSPRSGGDYETQYF	TGTGCCAGCAGCCCACGTAGCGGGGGGGATTATGAGACCCAGTACTTC
TRBV29-1	.	.	TRBJ2-3	13	CSVVLRLAGTQYF	TGCAGCGTCGTTCTACGGCTAGCTGGTACGCAGTATTTT
TRBV11-2	TRBD2	.	TRBJ2-5	16	CASSPPGLAGVMTQYF	TGTGCCAGCAGCCCACCGGGACTAGCGGGAGTTATGACCCAGTACTTC
TRBV2	.	.	TRBJ1-1	13	CASSLSQGDEAFF	TGTGCCAGCAGCCTCTCACAGGGTGATGAAGCTTTCTTT
TRBV18	.	.	TRBJ1-4	15	CASSPPGLVNEKLFF	TGTGCCAGCTCACCACCGGGACTCGTCAATGAAAAACTGTTTTTT
TRBV30	.	.	TRBJ1-2	13	CAWSVTRAYGYTF	TGTGCCTGGAGTGTTACCAGGGCCTATGGCTACACCTTC
TRBV7-5	.	.	TRBJ2-7	15	CARSLVWRGLYEQYF	TGTGCCAGAAGCTTAGTCTGGAGGGGTCTCTACGAGCAGTACTTC
TRBV10-3	TRBD1	.	TRBJ1-3	15	CAISDTGVSGNTIYF	TGTGCCATCAGTGATACAGGGGTCTCTGGAAACACCATATATTTT
TRBV19	TRBD2	.	TRBJ2-1	14	CASSIVASGGQQFF	TGTGCCAGTAGTATAGTGGCTAGCGGGGGACAGCAGTTCTTC
TRBV5-1	.	.	TRBJ2-7	15	CASSLGTGSSYEQYF	TGCGCCAGCAGCTTGGGCACGGGAAGCTCCTACGAGCAGTACTTC
TRBV7-9	.	few	TRBJ2-1	12	CASSLEQDEQFF	TGTGCCAGCAGCTTAGAGCAGGATGAGCAGTTCTTC